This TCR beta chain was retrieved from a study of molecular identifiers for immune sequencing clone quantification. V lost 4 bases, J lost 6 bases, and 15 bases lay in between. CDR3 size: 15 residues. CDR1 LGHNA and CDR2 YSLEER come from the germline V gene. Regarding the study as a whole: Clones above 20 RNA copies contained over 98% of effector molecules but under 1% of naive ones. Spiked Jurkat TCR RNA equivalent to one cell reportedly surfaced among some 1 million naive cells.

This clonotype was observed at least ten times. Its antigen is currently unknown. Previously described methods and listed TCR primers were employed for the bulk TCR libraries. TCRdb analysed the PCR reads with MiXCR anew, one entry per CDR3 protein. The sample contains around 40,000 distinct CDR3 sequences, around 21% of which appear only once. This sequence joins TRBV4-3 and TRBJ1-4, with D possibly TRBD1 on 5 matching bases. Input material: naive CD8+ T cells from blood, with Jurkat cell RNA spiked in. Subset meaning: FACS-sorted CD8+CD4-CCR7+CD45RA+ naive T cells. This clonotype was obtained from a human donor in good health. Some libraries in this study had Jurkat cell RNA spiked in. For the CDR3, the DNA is TGCGCCAGCAGCCCAGACGGGGCCTTACATGAAAAACTGTTTTTT. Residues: CASSPDGALHEKLFF.